What follows describes a single TCR beta chain. What it binds is unknown. Using a J-beta primer mix together with a sample-barcoded 5' primer, a second PCR was run for roughly 7 to 11 cycles. Each CDR3 protein gets one entry after TCRdb re-called the 5' RACE reads with MiXCR. The table records fewer than 900,000 distinct CDR3 sequences, about 42% of them present only once. Extraction yielded at least 5.5 micrograms of total RNA per sample. The sample comes from a study of blood T cells in healthy people across ages. Study-wide points: Long-lived and aged donors differed, with more naive CD4+ cells and higher diversity in the long-lived. Age brought a roughly linear fall in TCR beta diversity measured per million T cells.

CDR3 length equals 14 residues. The V gene's germline CDR1 is MNHEY and CDR2 SMNVEV (reference sequence). Between the trimmed V and J ends, which lost 5 bases and 5 bases, there was a span of 13 bases. V is TRBV27 and J is TRBJ2-1; D is perhaps TRBD1 (5 bases). Sample: blood. This receptor was identified in a woman aged 60 to 75 in good health. The CDR3, as DNA: TGTGCCAGCAGTAGGGGCCTAGGGGACAATGAGCAGTTCTTC. This sequence encodes CASSRGLGDNEQFF.